This T cell receptor (beta chain) was sequenced for a study of T cells after yellow fever vaccination. Concerning this clonotype itself: Its antigen remains unidentified.

Each CDR3 protein is one row after TCRdb ran MiXCR on the 5' RACE reads. The sample comprises about 360,000 distinct CDR3 sequences, 6.2% of which are singletons, and approximately 15% rests with the top ten. Study results and caveats: Post-booster reappearance was seen for most primary-vaccination clones (roughly 97% CD4, 80% to 90% CD8). Weaker overall was a secondary response that nonetheless peaked faster, on day 5 versus 15.

Germline values: CDR1 MNHEY, CDR2 SVGAGI. The CDR3 has 15 residues. V gave up 1 base and J gave up 3 bases, with 13 bases separating them. The V call is TRBV6-5, the J call TRBJ2-7; D call uncertain. The starting material was PBMCs, obtained 5 days after the yellow fever booster vaccination. This receptor was taken from a man aged 25 to 45 who received the YFV17D yellow fever vaccine. CDR3: CASSYWWRVSYEQYF. The CDR3, as DNA: TGTGCCAGCAGTTACTGGTGGAGAGTCAGCTACGAGCAGTACTTC.